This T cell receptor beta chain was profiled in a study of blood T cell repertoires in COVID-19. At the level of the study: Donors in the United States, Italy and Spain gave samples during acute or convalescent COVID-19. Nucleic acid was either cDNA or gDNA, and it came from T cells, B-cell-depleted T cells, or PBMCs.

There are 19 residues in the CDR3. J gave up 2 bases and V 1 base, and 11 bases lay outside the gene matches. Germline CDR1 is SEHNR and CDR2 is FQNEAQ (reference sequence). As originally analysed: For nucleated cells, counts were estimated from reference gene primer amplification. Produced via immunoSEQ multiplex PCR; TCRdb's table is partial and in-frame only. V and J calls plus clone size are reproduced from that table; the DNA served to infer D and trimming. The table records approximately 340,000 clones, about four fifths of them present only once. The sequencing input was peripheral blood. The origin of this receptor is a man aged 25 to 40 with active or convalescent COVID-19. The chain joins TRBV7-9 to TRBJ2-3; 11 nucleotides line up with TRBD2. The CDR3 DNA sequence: TGTGCCAGCAGCTTAGTGGCGCTAGCGGGGGGCCCCTCCACAGATACGCAGTATTTT. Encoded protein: CASSLVALAGGPSTDTQYF.